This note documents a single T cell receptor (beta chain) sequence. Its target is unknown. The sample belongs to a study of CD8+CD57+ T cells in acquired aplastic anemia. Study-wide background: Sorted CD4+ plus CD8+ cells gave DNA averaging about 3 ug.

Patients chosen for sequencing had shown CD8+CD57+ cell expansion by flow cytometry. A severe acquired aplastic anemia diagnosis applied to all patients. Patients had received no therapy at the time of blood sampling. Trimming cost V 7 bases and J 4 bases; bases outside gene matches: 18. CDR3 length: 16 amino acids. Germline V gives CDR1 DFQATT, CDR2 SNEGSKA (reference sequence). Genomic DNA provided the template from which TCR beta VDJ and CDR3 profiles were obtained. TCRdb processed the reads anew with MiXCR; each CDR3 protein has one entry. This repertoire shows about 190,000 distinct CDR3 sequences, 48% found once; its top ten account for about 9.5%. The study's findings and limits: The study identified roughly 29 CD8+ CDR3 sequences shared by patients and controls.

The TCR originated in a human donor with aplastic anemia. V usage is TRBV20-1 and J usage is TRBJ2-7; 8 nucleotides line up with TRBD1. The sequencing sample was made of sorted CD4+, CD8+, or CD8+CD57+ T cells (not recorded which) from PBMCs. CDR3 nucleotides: TGCAGTGTACAACCACACGAGGGACAGGCCCCGTACGAGCAGTACTTC. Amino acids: CSVQPHEGQAPYEQYF.